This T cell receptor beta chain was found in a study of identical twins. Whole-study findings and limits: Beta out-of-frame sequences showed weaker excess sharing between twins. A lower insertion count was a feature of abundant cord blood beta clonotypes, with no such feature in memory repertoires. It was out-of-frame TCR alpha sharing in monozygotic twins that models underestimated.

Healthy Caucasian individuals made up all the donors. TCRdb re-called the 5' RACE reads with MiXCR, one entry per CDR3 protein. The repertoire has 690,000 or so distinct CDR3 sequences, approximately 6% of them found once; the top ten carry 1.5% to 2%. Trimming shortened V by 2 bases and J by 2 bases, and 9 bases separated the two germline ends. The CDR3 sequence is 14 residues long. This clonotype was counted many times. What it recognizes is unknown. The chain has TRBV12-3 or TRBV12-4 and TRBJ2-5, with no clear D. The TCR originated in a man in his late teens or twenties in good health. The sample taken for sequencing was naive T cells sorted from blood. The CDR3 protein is CASSLSPVQETQYF. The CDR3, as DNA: TGTGCCAGCAGTTTAAGTCCGGTACAAGAGACCCAGTACTTC.